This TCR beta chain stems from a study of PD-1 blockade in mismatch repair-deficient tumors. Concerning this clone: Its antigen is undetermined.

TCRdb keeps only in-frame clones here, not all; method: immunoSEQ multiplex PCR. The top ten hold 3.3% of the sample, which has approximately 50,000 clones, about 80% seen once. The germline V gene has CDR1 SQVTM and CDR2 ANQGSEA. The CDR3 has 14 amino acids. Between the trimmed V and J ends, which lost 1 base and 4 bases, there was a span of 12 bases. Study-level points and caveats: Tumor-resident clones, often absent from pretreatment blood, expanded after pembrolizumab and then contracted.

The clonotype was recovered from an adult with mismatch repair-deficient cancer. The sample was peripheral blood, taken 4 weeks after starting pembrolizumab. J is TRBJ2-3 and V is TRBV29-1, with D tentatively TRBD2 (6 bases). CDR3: CSVEVAGRPDTQYF. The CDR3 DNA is TGCAGCGTTGAAGTGGCGGGGCGGCCAGATACGCAGTATTTT.